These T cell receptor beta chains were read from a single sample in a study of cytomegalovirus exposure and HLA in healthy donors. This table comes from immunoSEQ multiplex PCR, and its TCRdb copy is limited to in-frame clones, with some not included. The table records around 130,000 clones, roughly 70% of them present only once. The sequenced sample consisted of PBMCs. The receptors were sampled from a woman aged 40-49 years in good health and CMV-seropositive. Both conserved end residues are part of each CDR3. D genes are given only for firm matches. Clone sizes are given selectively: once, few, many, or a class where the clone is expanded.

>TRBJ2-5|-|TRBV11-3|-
TGTGCCAGCCGGAAGGCACAGGCCGAAGGCGAGACCCAGTACTTC
CASRKAQAEGETQYF
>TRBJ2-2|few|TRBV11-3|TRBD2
TGTGCCAGCAGCTTAGGGGGGGGCACCGGGGAGCTGTTTTTT
CASSLGGGTGELFF
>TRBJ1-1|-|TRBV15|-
TGTGCCACCAGCAGGGTGACAGACGCTGAAGCTTTCTTT
CATSRVTDAEAFF
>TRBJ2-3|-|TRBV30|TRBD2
TGTGCCTGGAGTGTTAAGGCGACTAGCGGGGGGGGTACGCAGTATTTT
CAWSVKATSGGGTQYF
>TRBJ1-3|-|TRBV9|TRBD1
TGTGCCAGCAGCGCCGGAGGGACAGTCTCTGGAAACACCATATATTTT
CASSAGGTVSGNTIYF
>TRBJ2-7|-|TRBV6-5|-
TGTGCCAGCAGTTACTCGCGGGGCGAGCAGTACTTC
CASSYSRGEQYF
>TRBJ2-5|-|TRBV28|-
TGTGCCAGCAGTTTCCGACTAGAAGAGACCCAGTACTTC
CASSFRLEETQYF
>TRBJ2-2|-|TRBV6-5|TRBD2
TGTGCCAGCAGCCCTCGGGGAGCGGGAGGGCCGGAGCTGTTTTTT
CASSPRGAGGPELFF
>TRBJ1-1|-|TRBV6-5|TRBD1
TGTGCCAGCAGTTCGGGACAGGGAGAGAACACTGAAGCTTTCTTT
CASSSGQGENTEAFF
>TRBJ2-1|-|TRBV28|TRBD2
TGTGCCAGCAGTTTAGCGGGAGGGGTAGTAAAGCAGTTCTTC
CASSLAGGVVKQFF
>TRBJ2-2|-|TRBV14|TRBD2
TGTGCCAGCAGCCAATCTTCGACTATAGCGGGGGCTGACGGCGGGGAGCTGTTTTTT
CASSQSSTIAGADGGELFF
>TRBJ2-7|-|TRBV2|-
TGTGCCAGCAGGATTAGCCTCTCCTCTACCTACGAGCAGTACTTC
CASRISLSSTYEQYF
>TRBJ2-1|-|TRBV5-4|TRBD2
TGTGCCAGCACCGAAGGGAGCGGGAGGGTTGTAGGCTCCTACAATGAGCAGTTCTTC
CASTEGSGRVVGSYNEQFF
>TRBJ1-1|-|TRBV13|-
TGTGCCAGCAGCTTAAGTCGGGAAACCATGAACACTGAAGCTTTCTTT
CASSLSRETMNTEAFF
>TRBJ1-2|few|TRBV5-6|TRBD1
TGTGCCAGCATCGTGACCCAGGGGGCAGGGTTTGGCTACACCTTC
CASIVTQGAGFGYTF
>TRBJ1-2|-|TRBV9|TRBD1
TGTGCCAGCAGCAAGCCACAGGGGCCTATCTATGGCTACACCTTC
CASSKPQGPIYGYTF
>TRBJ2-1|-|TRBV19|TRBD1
TGTGCCAGTAGTACCACGGACAGGGGAGACAATGAGCAGTTCTTC
CASSTTDRGDNEQFF
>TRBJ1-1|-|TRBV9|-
TGTGCCAGCAGCCCAGAGGACAGCGTAAGTTCGGAAGCTTTCTTT
CASSPEDSVSSEAFF
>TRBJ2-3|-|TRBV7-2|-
TGTGCCAGCAGCCCGGGGACTAGCACAGATACGCAGTATTTT
CASSPGTSTDTQYF
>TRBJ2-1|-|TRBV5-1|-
TGCGCCAGCGTGCAGTACAATGAGCAGTTCTTC
CASVQYNEQFF
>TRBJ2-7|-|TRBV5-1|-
TGCGCCAGCAGCTTGGACGGACTACCCCTCTACGAGCAGTACTTC
CASSLDGLPLYEQYF
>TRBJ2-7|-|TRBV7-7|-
TGTGCCAGCAGCCCTGGACAGAACTACGAGCAGTACTTC
CASSPGQNYEQYF
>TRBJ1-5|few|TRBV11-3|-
TGTGCCAGCAGCTTAAAAGGGGCGAACAATCAGCCCCAGCATTTT
CASSLKGANNQPQHF
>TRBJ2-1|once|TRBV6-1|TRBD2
TGTGCCAGCAGTGTCCGTAGCGGGAGCTCCTACAATGAGCAGTTCTTC
CASSVRSGSSYNEQFF
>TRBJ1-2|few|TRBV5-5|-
TGTGCCAGCAGCTTTCCCCTCACAGTAGCTAACTATGGCTACACCTTC
CASSFPLTVANYGYTF
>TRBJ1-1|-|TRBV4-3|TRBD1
TGCGCCAGCAGCCAAGATAGGGACAGTGAAGCTTTCTTT
CASSQDRDSEAFF
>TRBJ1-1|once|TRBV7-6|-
TGTGCCAGCAGCAAAAGACAGGTGGGGACTGAAGCTTTCTTT
CASSKRQVGTEAFF
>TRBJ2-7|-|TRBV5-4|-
TGTGCCAGCAGCCTGGGGCAACCCCGGGAAGCCTTGGGCTACGAGCAGTACTTC
CASSLGQPREALGYEQYF
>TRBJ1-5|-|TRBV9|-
TGTGCCAGCAGCGTAGAGGGCAGGGGTCAGCCCCAGCATTTT
CASSVEGRGQPQHF
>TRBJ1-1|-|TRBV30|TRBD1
TGTGCCTGGAGGGGTAGGGGGCGATCATATGACACTGAAGCTTTCTTT
CAWRGRGRSYDTEAFF
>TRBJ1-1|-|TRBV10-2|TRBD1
TGCGCCAGCAGTGATGGGACAGGGGGATTGGGCACTGAAGCTTTCTTT
CASSDGTGGLGTEAFF
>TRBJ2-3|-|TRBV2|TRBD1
TGTGCCAGCAGTGACAGGGGACAGGGGCCTGATACGCAGTATTTT
CASSDRGQGPDTQYF
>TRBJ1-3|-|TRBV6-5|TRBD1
TGTGCCAGCAGTGCGGGACAGGGGAAAGACACCATATATTTT
CASSAGQGKDTIYF
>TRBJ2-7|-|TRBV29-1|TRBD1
TGCAGCGTTGAGAGTGGCAGGGGGCTGGAAGAGCAGTACTTC
CSVESGRGLEEQYF
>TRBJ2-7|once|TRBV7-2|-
TGTGCCAGCAGCTTAGAACTAGGGTACGAGCAGTACTTC
CASSLELGYEQYF
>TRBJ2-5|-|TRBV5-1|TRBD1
TGCGCCAGCAGCTCTGGGACAGGGGTTCGGGAGACCCAGTACTTC
CASSSGTGVRETQYF
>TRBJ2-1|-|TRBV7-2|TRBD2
TGTGCCAGCAGCTCTACTAGCGGGAGGGCCGGGAATGAGCAGTTCTTC
CASSSTSGRAGNEQFF
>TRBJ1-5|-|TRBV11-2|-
TGTGCCAGCAGCTTAGTTGTGGGTACAGGGTATCAGCCCCAGCATTTT
CASSLVVGTGYQPQHF
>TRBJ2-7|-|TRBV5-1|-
TGCGCCAGCGCAACTTCAACAGGGTACGAGCAGTACTTC
CASATSTGYEQYF
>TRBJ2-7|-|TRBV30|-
TGTGCCTCCCGCGGGACAGCCGACTACGAGCAGTACTTC
CASRGTADYEQYF
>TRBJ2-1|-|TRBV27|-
TGTGCCAGCAGCAAGCTCTCCTACAATGAGCAGTTCTTC
CASSKLSYNEQFF
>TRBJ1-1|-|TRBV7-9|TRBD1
TGTGCCAGCAGCGCCCGTCAGGGGGTGGGGACTGAAGCTTTCTTT
CASSARQGVGTEAFF
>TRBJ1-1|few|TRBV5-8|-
TGTGCCAGCAGCTTGGCGGGATCCGGCACTGAAGCTTTCTTT
CASSLAGSGTEAFF
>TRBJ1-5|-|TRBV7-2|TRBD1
TGTGCCAGCAGCTTCGGGACAGGGAAGGATAGCAATCAGCCCCAGCATTTT
CASSFGTGKDSNQPQHF
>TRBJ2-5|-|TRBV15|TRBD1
TGTGCCACCAGCAGGGACAGGGCCGGGGAGACCCAGTACTTC
CATSRDRAGETQYF
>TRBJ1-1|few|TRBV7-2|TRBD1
TGTGCCAGCAGCCCAGGGGTCAGGGGGCACACTGAAGCTTTCTTT
CASSPGVRGHTEAFF
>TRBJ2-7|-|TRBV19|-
TGTGCCAGTAGTATCCGGTCCGGACTCAAGGAGGAGCAGTACTTC
CASSIRSGLKEEQYF
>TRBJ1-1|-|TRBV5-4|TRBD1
TGTGCCAGCAGCCTCGGGACAGGGGGCTTCACTGAAGCTTTCTTT
CASSLGTGGFTEAFF
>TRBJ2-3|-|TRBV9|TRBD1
TGTGCCAGCAGCATCTCCGGGACAGGGAGGGGAGATACGCAGTATTTT
CASSISGTGRGDTQYF
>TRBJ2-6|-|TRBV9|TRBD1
TGTGCCAGCAGCCCAACGGGACAGCCCTCTGGGGCCAACGTCCTGACTTTC
CASSPTGQPSGANVLTF
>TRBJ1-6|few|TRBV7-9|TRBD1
TGTGCCAGCAGCCAAGGACAGGGGTGGTCACCCCTCCACTTT
CASSQGQGWSPLHF
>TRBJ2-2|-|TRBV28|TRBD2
TGTGCCAGCGGTACGCTCGGGACTAGCGGCGGGGAGCTGTTTTTT
CASGTLGTSGGELFF
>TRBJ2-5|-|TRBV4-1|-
TGCGCCAGCAGCCATGATAGGAGCTTGGAGACCCAGTACTTC
CASSHDRSLETQYF
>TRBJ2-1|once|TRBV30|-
TGTGCCTGGAGTGTAGGCGGGGCCTCCTACAATGAGCAGTTCTTC
CAWSVGGASYNEQFF
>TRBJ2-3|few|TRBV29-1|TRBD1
TGCAGCTTCTCCGGGACAGGGAGGGGAGATACGCAGTATTTT
CSFSGTGRGDTQYF